This T cell receptor beta chain emerged from a study of cytomegalovirus exposure and HLA in healthy donors. General study findings and limits: The study recorded over 150 TCR beta chains that were cytomegalovirus-associated.

PCR employed 60 Vbeta and 13 Jbeta primers. Method: immunoSEQ multiplex PCR; TCRdb's copy keeps in-frame clones and lacks some. The sample carries 150,000 to 200,000 clones, over 75% recorded once. About this clone: Its matching antigen is unknown.

With 3 bases clipped from V and 8 bases from J, the junction kept 12 bases outside the gene matches. Germline V gene data show CDR1 as LNHNV and CDR2 as YYDKDF (reference sequence). The CDR3 has 17 residues. At the time of sampling, donors were nominally healthy, though unrecorded immune exposures were likely. The TCR originated in a young woman in good health and CMV-seronegative. The chain combines TRBV15 with TRBJ2-1, with 11 nucleotides matching TRBD2. The sequencing sample was made of PBMCs. The CDR3 loop reads CATSSFLAGGRFDEQFF. The CDR3, as DNA: TGTGCCACCAGCAGCTTCCTAGCGGGGGGCAGATTCGATGAGCAGTTCTTC.